Given below is one T cell receptor beta chain in context. Its antigen is still unknown. This specimen belongs to a study of tissue T cells after allogeneic stem cell transplantation. On the study more broadly: Tissue samples with histologically apparent lymphocytes on H&E review were prioritized for sequencing.

Points from the study as a whole: Within patients, tissue anatomy strongly shaped TCR repertoire composition. The patient cohort was small and clinically heterogeneous, with limited sampling depth. Blood and spleen captured only part of the tissue TCR repertoire.

Clones were sequenced by immunoSEQ multiplex PCR, and TCRdb holds only the in-frame ones, with some missing. In the table there are about 6,300 clones, just under 70% of which are singletons. The germline V gene encodes CDR1 SQVTM and CDR2 ANQGSEA. V lost 2 bases and J lost 9, with 11 bases in between. This CDR3 has 12 residues. This clonotype originated in a woman between 18 and 50 years old with breast cancer. V gene TRBV29-1 combines with J gene TRBJ2-1, with D possibly TRBD2 on 6 matching bases. Sequenced material: tissue from the rectum, taken at autopsy. The CDR3 nucleotides read TGCAGCGTTGAACGGGGGATCACTGAGCAGTTCTTC. Translating gives CSVERGITEQFF.